This TCR beta chain emerged from a study of blood T cell repertoires in COVID-19 (dated by TCRdb to 2018 to 2021). Study-level background: Samples covering the acute and convalescent phases of COVID-19 were provided by collaborators in the United States, Italy and Spain. The material from the prospective study consisted of cDNA or gDNA derived from T cells, B-cell-depleted T cells, or PBMCs. The dataset comprised deeply sampled blood TCRbeta repertoires from subjects exposed to, actively infected with, or recovered from COVID-19. The repertoires were released in a freely available public database intended as a resource for research on the immune response to SARS-CoV-2. Samples were obtained from the ongoing ImmuneRACE study (first 160 participants) and from some 1,200 subjects provided by 6 global collaborators. Sample metadata almost always included a de-identified subject ID, COVID-19 status, age in years and sex. Where HLA class I and class II types were available, the types were taken from metadata supplied by the sample provider, not from assay-based typing.

TCRbeta CDR3 regions were amplified from genomic DNA by means of the immunoSEQ Assay, a bias-controlled multiplex PCR. Per the source publication's procedure: Within the assay, amplification of reference gene primers was used to estimate how many nucleated cells each sample contained. Sequence reads were collapsed and filtered to measure the absolute abundance of every unique TCRbeta CDR3 rearrangement. Productive Simpson clonality was computed per sample as the square root of Simpson's diversity index over productive rearrangements. In TCRdb, the immuneACCESS table is reduced to in-frame sequences with V and J assigned. These tables do not hold every clone; where another copy was compared, an unresolved V gene accounts for under half, and the others remain unexplained. V and J calls and clone size are copied from that table; D and trimming were computed from the DNA. This sample lists 250,000 to 350,000 clones; around 86% were detected once. The biggest ten clones account for 1.5% to 2% of the sample.

Worth noting for this clone: It has no known antigen specificity. No per-base quality is available; no much larger clone lies one base away.

Here is what the overall study found, with its caveats: The amount of clinical and demographic metadata varied by source and participant and was provided uncurated.

There are 14 amino acids in the CDR3, from cysteine to phenylalanine inclusive. Just CDR3 DNA is preserved here, 42 bases in frame from base 1. CDR1 and CDR2, looked up from the germline V gene, are MDHEN and SYDVKM. V and J lose 4 bases and 3 bases, and a span of 13 bases separates them. Each collaborating institution followed its own protocols to collect whole blood in K2EDTA tubes. For TCRbeta analysis, collaborator samples were shipped as frozen whole blood, as isolated PBMCs, or as DNA extracted from either sample type. Sequenced material: peripheral blood. This sequence originates from a woman aged 45 to 65 with acute or convalescent COVID-19. In this chain, TRBV28 is recombined with TRBJ2-7, with a tentative D gene TRBD1 over 6 matching bases. The DNA sequence is given as TGTGCCAGCAGTTCCCCCTCGGACAGCTACGAGCAGTACTTC. This encodes CASSSPSDSYEQYF.